The 26 T cell receptor beta chains below all came from one sample that was sequenced in a study of blood T cell repertoires in COVID-19. TCRdb's copy holds only in-frame clones and misses some; the assay was immunoSEQ multiplex PCR. The sample includes roughly 180,000 clones, 70% to 85% seen only once; the top ten take 6.9%. The sequenced sample was peripheral blood. The receptors here all came from an elderly man with COVID-19, enrolled during active disease.

This chain links TRBV28 with TRBJ1-5; the D gene is possibly TRBD1 (5 bases). V dropped 5 bases and J dropped 6 bases, with 29 bases sitting between them. The CDR3 runs 19 residues. Germline V gene lookup returns CDR1 MDHEN and CDR2 SYDVKM. The CDR3: CASSQIGSNSGNIGQPQHF. The CDR3 coding sequence is TGTGCCAGCAGTCAAATAGGTAGCAACTCAGGGAATATCGGTCAGCCCCAGCATTTT.

J is TRBJ1-1 and V is TRBV6-5, with TRBD1 as a possible D gene (5 bases). The V gene's germline CDR1 is MNHEY and CDR2 SVGAGI. The CDR3 has 14 residues. Deletions cut 1 base from V and 5 bases from J, with 11 bases between. CDR3 sequence: CASSYFDSLTEAFF. The DNA of the CDR3 is TGTGCCAGCAGTTACTTCGACAGTCTAACTGAAGCTTTCTTT.

The V and J genes are TRBV5-1 and TRBJ2-5; D unresolved. The CDR3 runs 12 residues. V gave up 4 bases and J gave up 5 bases, with 9 bases separating them. Germline-derived CDR1 and CDR2 are SGHRS and YFSETQ. The CDR3 loop is CASSTDTETQYF. DNA of the CDR3: TGCGCCAGCAGCACAGACACGGAGACCCAGTACTTC. The full variable domain, its missing parts supplied by reference TRBV5-1 and TRBJ2-5, is KAGVTQTPRYLIKTRGQQVTLSCSPISGHRSVSWYQQTPGQGLQFLFEYFSETQRNKGNFPGRFSGRQFSNSRSEMNVSTLELGDSALYLCASSTDTETQYFGPGTRLLVL.

Concerning this clone: The junction shows a germline mismatch at one end, possibly a read error. The chain combines TRBV10-3 with TRBJ2-5, with TRBD1 matching over 7 bases. Per germline, CDR1 ENHRY and CDR2 SYGVKD. This CDR3 has 13 amino acids. CDR3 region: CAIRDRVGETQYF. CDR3 in DNA: TGTGCCATCCGTGACAGGGTTGGAGAGACCCAGTACTTC.

This clone was detected a few times. The rearrangement uses TRBV5-1 and TRBJ2-7, with 9 bases matching TRBD1. V lost 0 bases to trimming and J lost 4 bases; unmatched junction nucleotides: 5. The CDR3 length is 15 residues. Germline CDR1 and CDR2: SGHRS and YFSETQ. Here the CDR3 reads CASSLGGTGNYEQYF. CDR3 DNA sequence: TGCGCCAGCAGCTTGGGGGGGACAGGGAATTACGAGCAGTACTTC.

The genes are TRBV5-4 and TRBJ1-6, with TRBD1 matching 8 bases. V shed 4 bases, J shed 8 bases, and the junction held 8 bases outside the gene matches. The CDR3 is made up of 15 amino acids. The germline gives CDR1 SGHNT, CDR2 YYREEE (reference sequence). CDR3 amino acids: CASSARQGRDSPLHF. CDR3 bases: TGTGCCAGCAGCGCTAGACAGGGGCGGGATTCACCCCTCCACTTT.

The rearrangement links TRBV19 to TRBJ1-5; D is undetermined. V was shortened by 9 bases and J by 2 bases, with 8 bases between the two germline ends. CDR1 and CDR2 from the germline V gene are LNHDA and SQIVND (reference sequence). The CDR3 is 12 amino acids. CDR3 coding DNA: TGTGCCAGCGGTTCGGGCAATCAGCCCCAGCATTTT. Its protein is CASGSGNQPQHF.

This clone was seen just once. For the CDR3, the DNA is TGCGCCAGCAGCGCCTTGGCGGGGGGTAGCTCTGGGGCCAACGTCCTGACTTTC. Protein sequence: CASSALAGGSSGANVLTF. The chain has TRBV5-1 and TRBJ2-6, with 8 bases matching TRBD2. The J segment lost 0 bases and the V segment lost 4 bases, leaving 9 bases of the junction unmatched. CDR1 is SGHRS and CDR2 is YFSETQ in the germline V gene. This CDR3 has 18 amino acids.

The chain carries TRBV5-1 and TRBJ2-5, with 10 bases that match TRBD2. The CDR3 has 14 amino acids. V lost 4 bases to trimming and J lost 3 bases; unmatched junction nucleotides: 3. Germline CDR1 SGHRS, CDR2 YFSETQ. DNA for the CDR3: TGCGCCAGCAGCCCAGGACTAGCGGAAGAGACCCAGTACTTC. Residues: CASSPGLAEETQYF.

This chain joins TRBV29-1 and TRBJ2-5; the D gene is possibly TRBD1 (7 bases). This CDR3 is built from 14 residues. The germline V and J ends were trimmed by 4 bases and 7 bases, with 19 bases remaining between them. Germline CDR1 is SQVTM and CDR2 is ANQGSEA. CDR3 loop: CSVVEGQSPGTQYF. CDR3 DNA sequence: TGCAGCGTTGTGGAGGGACAGTCTCCCGGGACCCAGTACTTC.

V is TRBV6-6 and J is TRBJ1-1; a possible D gene is TRBD1 (6 bases). CDR3 length equals 14 residues. Germline values: CDR1 MNHNY, CDR2 SVGAGI (reference sequence). Trimming pared 7 bases from V and 4 bases from J, leaving 16 bases between. The DNA for the CDR3 is TGTGCCAGCAATGGGGGGGGCGCGGGCACTGAAGCTTTCTTT. Residues: CASNGGGAGTEAFF.

This clone was observed a few times. This sequence joins TRBV5-1 and TRBJ1-2; D may be TRBD1 (5 bases). This CDR3 spans 17 amino acids. Trimming took off 4 bases at V and 4 bases at J, with 23 bases between the two ends. Germline-derived CDR1 and CDR2 are SGHRS and YFSETQ. The CDR3 here is CASSAGGDPAFGYGYTF. Written as DNA, the CDR3 is TGCGCCAGCAGCGCCGGGGGGGACCCCGCATTTGGCTATGGCTACACCTTC.

The J gene is TRBJ2-5, the V gene TRBV5-4; 7 nucleotides align to TRBD1. Germline V lookup: CDR1 SGHNT, CDR2 YYREEE (reference sequence). The length of the CDR3 is 14 residues. Germline trimming cut 3 bases from V and 5 bases from J; bases unmatched to any gene: 7. Here the CDR3 reads CASSYRQGGETQYF. Written as DNA, the CDR3 is TGTGCCAGCAGCTACCGACAGGGCGGTGAGACCCAGTACTTC.

The chain recombines TRBV2 with TRBJ2-7; 7 positions match TRBD2. The CDR3 contains 14 residues. From germline, CDR1 is SNHLY and CDR2 FYNNEI. J lost 11 bases, V lost 4 bases, and 14 bases had no gene match. CDR3 nucleotides: TGTGCCAGCAGTGGGGATGAGTCGGGGAGGGGAAAGTACTTC. This translates into CASSGDESGRGKYF.

The rearrangement links TRBV7-8 to TRBJ2-2; a possible D gene is TRBD2 (7 bases). Germline CDR1 is SGHVS and CDR2 is FQNEAQ. The CDR3 has 15 amino acids. Trimming shortened V by 8 bases and J by 4 bases, and 17 bases separated the two germline ends. The CDR3, as DNA: TGTGCCAGCGGCCGCGCGGGGGCGGTCACCGGGGAGCTGTTTTTT. Residues: CASGRAGAVTGELFF.

This chain connects TRBV5-4 to TRBJ2-7; TRBD1 matches 7 bases. V lost 3 bases to trimming and J lost 3 bases; unmatched junction nucleotides: 3. This CDR3 comprises 13 residues. Germline CDR1 is SGHNT and CDR2 is YYREEE (reference sequence). The CDR3 DNA reads TGTGCCAGCAGCTCACGACAGGGCTACGAGCAGTACTTC. The encoded protein is CASSSRQGYEQYF. The complete variable domain, with remaining parts taken from reference TRBV5-4 and TRBJ2-7, reads ETGVTQSPTHLIKTRGQQVTLRCSSQSGHNTVSWYQQALGQGPQFIFQYYREEENGRGNFPPRFSGLQFPNYSSELNVNALELDDSALYLCASSSRQGYEQYFGPGTRLTVT.

The V and J genes are TRBV18 and TRBJ2-6; maybe TRBD2 (6 bases). The CDR3 length is 15 residues. CDR1 and CDR2 from the germline V gene are KGHSH and LQKENI. Trimming took 5 bases from V and 4 from J, leaving 12 bases between them. The CDR3 is CASSTGVGGANVLTF. The DNA for the CDR3 is TGTGCCAGCTCAACGGGAGTGGGAGGGGCCAACGTCCTGACTTTC.

The rearrangement uses TRBV18 and TRBJ2-7; no firm D call. V lost 2 bases and J 4 bases, leaving 6 bases between the germline ends. CDR1 is KGHSH and CDR2 is LQKENI in the germline V gene. This CDR3 has 12 residues. The CDR3 DNA reads TGTGCCAGCTCACCAATAGAGTACGAGCAGTACTTC. This translates into CASSPIEYEQYF.

The chain uses TRBV29-1 and TRBJ1-1; 10 nucleotides match TRBD1. Trimming at V came to 7 bases and at J to 1 base, leaving 3 bases not matched to a gene. The germline V gene encodes CDR1 SQVTM and CDR2 ANQGSEA. The CDR3 extends over 13 amino acids. The CDR3 is CSGRTGGNTEAFF. The CDR3 nucleotides are TGCAGCGGGCGGACAGGGGGGAACACTGAAGCTTTCTTT.

The rearrangement joins TRBV27 to TRBJ1-1; D remains ambiguous. Germline V gene sequence: CDR1 MNHEY, CDR2 SMNVEV (reference sequence). The V and J ends lost 6 bases and 4 bases respectively, with 15 bases between them. The CDR3 length is 14 residues. The DNA for the CDR3 is TGTGCCAGCAGGGCGGGATCGGTGGGCACTGAAGCTTTCTTT. Its translation: CASRAGSVGTEAFF.

The V gene is TRBV5-4, the J gene TRBJ1-2, with 8 bases that match TRBD1. The CDR3 runs to 15 residues. V trimming: 4 bases; J trimming: 2 bases; junction bases outside the gene matches: 7. CDR1 is SGHNT and CDR2 is YYREEE in the germline V gene (reference sequence). CDR3 bases: TGTGCCAGCAGCGGGCGGTCAGGGGGCAACTATGGCTACACCTTC. This translates into CASSGRSGGNYGYTF. Looking up the rest from reference TRBV5-4 and TRBJ1-2 gives the full variable domain: ETGVTQSPTHLIKTRGQQVTLRCSSQSGHNTVSWYQQALGQGPQFIFQYYREEENGRGNFPPRFSGLQFPNYSSELNVNALELDDSALYLCASSGRSGGNYGYTFGSGTRLTVV.

The CDR3 region is CASRFQAGTGATDTQYF. CDR3 DNA sequence: TGTGCCAGCAGATTTCAAGCCGGGACAGGGGCCACAGATACGCAGTATTTT. J is TRBJ2-3 and V is TRBV7-9; 10 bases fit TRBD1. The CDR3 runs to 17 residues. Germline CDR1 reads SEHNR; CDR2 reads FQNEAQ (reference sequence). V was clipped by 6 bases and J by 2 bases; unmatched bases: 11.

The rearrangement uses TRBV6-2 or TRBV6-3 and TRBJ2-2, with TRBD1 matching 8 bases. This CDR3 spans 15 amino acids. The germline V gene has CDR1 MNHEY and CDR2 SVGEGT. V lost 5 bases, J lost 2 bases, and 4 bases stayed unmatched. The CDR3 loop reads CASSRQGTNTGELFF. For the CDR3, the DNA is TGTGCCAGCAGTCGACAGGGGACTAACACCGGGGAGCTGTTTTTT.

The gene calls are TRBV6-5 and TRBJ1-5, with 8 bases lining up with TRBD1. V lost 6 bases to trimming and J lost 2 bases; unmatched junction nucleotides: 6. The CDR3 totals 15 residues. Germline V lookup: CDR1 MNHEY, CDR2 SVGAGI. This CDR3 is CASRDKDRGNQPQHF. CDR3 DNA sequence: TGTGCCAGCAGGGATAAGGACAGGGGCAATCAGCCCCAGCATTTT.

This chain links TRBV4-3 with TRBJ2-1; a possible D gene is TRBD1 (6 bases). Germline V gene sequence: CDR1 LGHNA, CDR2 YSLEER. The CDR3 covers 18 residues. With 1 base removed from V and 5 bases from J, the gap between germline ends came to 21 bases. CDR3 in DNA: TGCGCCAGCAGCCAAGGAAGGTGGGACATCATCCTAGACAATGAGCAGTTCTTC. Its translation is CASSQGRWDIILDNEQFF.

This rearrangement joins TRBV19 to TRBJ2-5, with 11 bases that match TRBD1. CDR3 length: 15 amino acids. Unmatched junction bases numbered 6, after V lost 4 bases and J lost 5 bases. Germline CDR1 is LNHDA and CDR2 is SQIVND (reference sequence). In DNA, the CDR3 is TGTGCCAGTAGTACGGGACAGGGGGTTTTGGAGACCCAGTACTTC. It specifies CASSTGQGVLETQYF.